This T cell receptor (beta chain) was sequenced during a study of response to subunit inactivated influenza vaccine. The CDR3 has 15 residues. Trimming took 5 bases from V and 5 from J; bases not matched to a gene: 6. Per the germline V gene, CDR1 is SGDLS and CDR2 is YYNGEE. Study-level points and caveats: It was the authors' suggestion that each seasonal influenza vaccination recruits few new T cells.

A single record per CDR3 protein comes from TCRdb applying MiXCR to the RT-PCR reads. The table records roughly 700,000 distinct CDR3 sequences, more than 11% of them present only once. This clonotype was seen a few times. Its antigen is unidentified. The TCR sequence derives from a man aged 50 to 59 who received an inactivated influenza vaccine. The chain joins TRBV9 to TRBJ2-2; TRBD1 aligns across 10 bases. The starting material was PBMCs from blood, obtained approximately 15 days before vaccination. The CDR3 loop is CASRAGTGETGELFF. DNA for the CDR3: TGTGCCAGCAGGGCCGGGACAGGGGAAACCGGGGAGCTGTTTTTT.